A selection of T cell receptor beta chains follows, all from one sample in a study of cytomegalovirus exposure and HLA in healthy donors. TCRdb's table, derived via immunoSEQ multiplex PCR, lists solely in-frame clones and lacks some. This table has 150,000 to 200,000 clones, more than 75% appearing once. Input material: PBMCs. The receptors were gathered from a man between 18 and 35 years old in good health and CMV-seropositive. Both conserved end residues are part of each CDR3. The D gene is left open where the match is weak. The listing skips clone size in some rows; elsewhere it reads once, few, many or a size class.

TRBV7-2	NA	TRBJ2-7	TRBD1	TGTGCCAGCAGCTACGGGACAGGGAACGAGCAGTACTTC	CASSYGTGNEQYF
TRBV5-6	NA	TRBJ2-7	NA	TGTGCCAGCAGCTTTGCACGGAGCGAGCAGTACTTC	CASSFARSEQYF
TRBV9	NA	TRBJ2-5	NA	TGTGCCAGCAGCGTAGGGGGCACCCAAGAGACCCAGTACTTC	CASSVGGTQETQYF
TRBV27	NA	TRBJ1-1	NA	TGTGCCAGCAGTTTTCAGTCAGGGTACACTGAAGCTTTCTTT	CASSFQSGYTEAFF
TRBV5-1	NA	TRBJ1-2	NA	TGCGCCAGCAGCTTAGGACAGAACTATGGCTACACCTTC	CASSLGQNYGYTF
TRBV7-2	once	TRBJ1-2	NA	TGTGCCAGCAGTCCTGGTCCCCCCCCTAGCTATGGCTACACCTTC	CASSPGPPPSYGYTF
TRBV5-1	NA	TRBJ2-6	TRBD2	TGCGCCAGCAGCACGCTTGGGGGGGTCCCTGGGGCCAACGTCCTGACTTTC	CASSTLGGVPGANVLTF
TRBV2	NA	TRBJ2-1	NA	TGTGCCAGCGGGACTGTAGGGTACAATGAGCAGTTCTTC	CASGTVGYNEQFF
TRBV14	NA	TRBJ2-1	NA	TGTGCCAGCAGCCAATTGGAGGAGCAGTTCTTC	CASSQLEEQFF
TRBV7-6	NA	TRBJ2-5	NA	TGTGCCAGCAGCTTAGACAGGGAGGAGACCCAGTACTTC	CASSLDREETQYF
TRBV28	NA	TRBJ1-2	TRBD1	TGTGCCAGCAGTTCCTATGGGGGACAGGGGACCTTCTATGGCTACACCTTC	CASSSYGGQGTFYGYTF
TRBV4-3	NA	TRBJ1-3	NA	TGCGCCAGCACCTCCACTACGGGGTTTGGAAACACCATATATTTT	CASTSTTGFGNTIYF
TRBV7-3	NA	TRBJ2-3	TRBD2	TGTGCCAGCAGCCCATGGGACTACAATCTAGGCACAGATACGCAGTATTTT	CASSPWDYNLGTDTQYF
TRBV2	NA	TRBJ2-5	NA	TGTGCCAGCAGCCGAAACGGCGGGGGCGTCCAAGAGACCCAGTACTTC	CASSRNGGGVQETQYF
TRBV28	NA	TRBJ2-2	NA	TGTGCCAGCAGTTTTGGGGGCTCGAACACCGGGGAGCTGTTTTTT	CASSFGGSNTGELFF
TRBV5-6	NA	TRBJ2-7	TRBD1	TGTGCCAGCAGCCCAATGACAGGGACCCCCTACGAGCAGTACTTC	CASSPMTGTPYEQYF
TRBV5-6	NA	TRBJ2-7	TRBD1	TGTGCCAGCAGCCAACGGAAACAGGGGAGAAGGGACGAGCAGTACTTC	CASSQRKQGRRDEQYF
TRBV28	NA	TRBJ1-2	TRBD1	TGTGCCAGCAGGCCGACAGGGGGCGATGAGGGCTACACCTTC	CASRPTGGDEGYTF
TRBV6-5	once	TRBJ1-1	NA	TGTGCCAGCAGCTCTACCGAGAACACTGAAGCTTTCTTT	CASSSTENTEAFF
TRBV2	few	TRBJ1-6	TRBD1	TGTGCCAGCCGGGACAGGTTTCGTACCCTCCACTTT	CASRDRFRTLHF
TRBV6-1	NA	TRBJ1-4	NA	TGTGCCAGCAGTGAAAGTAGCGGGACCGGGGGCGAAAAACTGTTTTTT	CASSESSGTGGEKLFF
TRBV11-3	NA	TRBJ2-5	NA	TGTGCCAGCAGTCTGGGTCAAGGGACTTTTTCAGAGACCCAGTACTTC	CASSLGQGTFSETQYF
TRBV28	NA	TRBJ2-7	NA	TGTGCCTCCAACCCGCAGGGTGGCTACGAGCAGTACTTC	CASNPQGGYEQYF
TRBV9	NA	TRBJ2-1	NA	TGTGCCAGCAGCCCCTCCCGCGGGTTCAATGAGCAGTTCTTC	CASSPSRGFNEQFF
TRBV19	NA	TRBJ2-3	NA	TGTGCCAGTAGTATAGTTCCCCGGAGGTCAGATACGCAGTATTTT	CASSIVPRRSDTQYF
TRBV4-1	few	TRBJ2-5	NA	TGCGCCAGCAGCCAAGCAGGGGAAGAGACCCAGTACTTC	CASSQAGEETQYF
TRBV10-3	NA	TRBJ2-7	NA	TGTGCCATCAGCGCCCGAGACGAGCAGTACTTC	CAISARDEQYF
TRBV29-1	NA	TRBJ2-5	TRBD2	TGCAGCGTCAACAGCGGGAGCGAGACCCAGTACTTC	CSVNSGSETQYF
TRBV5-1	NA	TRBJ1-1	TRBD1	TGCGCCAGCAGCTCCGAGCCAACAGGGGGCGAGGTAGCTTTCTTT	CASSSEPTGGEVAFF
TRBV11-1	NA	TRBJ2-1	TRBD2	TGTGCCAGCAGCTCTATTAGCGGGAACTCCTACAATGAGCAGTTCTTC	CASSSISGNSYNEQFF
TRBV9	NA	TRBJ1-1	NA	TGTGCCAGCAGCCCACTCAGGCTCGAAGCTTTCTTT	CASSPLRLEAFF
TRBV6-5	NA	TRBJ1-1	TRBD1	TGTGCCAGCAGGACGACAGGGGATCGGTACACTGAAGCTTTCTTT	CASRTTGDRYTEAFF
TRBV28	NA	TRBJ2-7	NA	TGTGCCAGCAGTTTTTTAACAGGGCTTGGCGAGCAGTACTTC	CASSFLTGLGEQYF
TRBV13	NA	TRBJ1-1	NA	TGTGCCAGCAGCCAGGAGGGCAGACGCACTGAAGCTTTCTTT	CASSQEGRRTEAFF
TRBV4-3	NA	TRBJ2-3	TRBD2	TGCGCCAGCAGCCGACTAGCGGGAGCTAGCACAGATACGCAGTATTTT	CASSRLAGASTDTQYF
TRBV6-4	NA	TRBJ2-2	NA	TGTGCCAGCAGTCGTACAGGGACCGGGGAGCTGTTTTTT	CASSRTGTGELFF
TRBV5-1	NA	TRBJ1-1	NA	TGCGCCAGCAGCTTGGGAGCGGGAGGACTTAGCTCTGAAGCTTTCTTT	CASSLGAGGLSSEAFF
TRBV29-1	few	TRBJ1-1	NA	TGCAGCGCCACGGAGGGGATGAGCACTGAAGCTTTCTTT	CSATEGMSTEAFF
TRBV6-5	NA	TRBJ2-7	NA	TGTGCCAGCAGTTACTCGTTCATACAGTCCTACGAGCAGTACTTC	CASSYSFIQSYEQYF
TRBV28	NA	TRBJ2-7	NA	TGTGCCAGCAGTCGCCTATGGGGGCTCGGCTCCTACGAGCAGTACTTC	CASSRLWGLGSYEQYF
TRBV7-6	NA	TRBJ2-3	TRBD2	TGTGCCAGCAGCTTAGAGAGAAGCGGGAGGGCCAGAGATACGCAGTATTTT	CASSLERSGRARDTQYF
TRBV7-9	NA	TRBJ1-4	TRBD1	TGTGCCAGCAACTCAGAACAGGGGATCCAAAAACTGTTTTTT	CASNSEQGIQKLFF
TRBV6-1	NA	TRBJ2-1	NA	TGTGCCAGCAGTGAAATGGTGAGGGGGGGGTTCTTC	CASSEMVRGGFF
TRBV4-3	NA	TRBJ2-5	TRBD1	TGCGCCAGCAGAAGGAATAGACAGGGAGCAGAGACCCAGTACTTC	CASRRNRQGAETQYF